The 3 T cell receptor beta chains below were found in one sample sequenced in a study of radiotherapy plus CTLA-4 blockade in lung cancer. Profiling relied on immunoSEQ multiplex PCR, and the TCRdb table lists in-frame clones only, not all of them. The table records around 80,000 clones, 78% of them present only once. Sequenced material: peripheral blood, taken from a patient treated with radiotherapy plus ipilimumab. These receptors originate from a human donor with non-small cell lung cancer whose response to radiotherapy plus ipilimumab could not be evaluated. Some clones in this sample may be carry-over from other donors' samples.

J is TRBJ2-7 and V is TRBV23-1; D perhaps matches TRBD1 (6 bases). TRBV23-1 is placed among ORFs of uncertain function. There are 13 residues in the CDR3. Trimming cost V 11 bases and J 0 bases, with 14 bases left between them. CDR3 sequence (DNA): TGCGCCCCTCGGGGACACAGCTCCTACGAGCAGTACTTC. Residues: CAPRGHSSYEQYF.

This chain's CDR3 is CASSLTAGADTQYF. The CDR3 bases are TGTGCCAGCAGCTTAACGGCGGGTGCAGATACGCAGTATTTT. The chain uses TRBV7-2 and TRBJ2-3; maybe TRBD2 (5 bases). This CDR3 spans 14 amino acids. The germline CDR1 and CDR2 sequences are SGHTA and FQGNSA. V was trimmed by 2 bases and J by 4 bases, leaving 10 bases between them.

The V gene is TRBV2, the J gene TRBJ1-1; maybe TRBD1 (6 bases). CDR1 and CDR2 (germline): SNHLY, FYNNEI. The CDR3 is 12 amino acids. V was pared by 5 bases and J by 7 bases, with 11 bases between. CDR3 sequence: CASSKQGREAFF. The CDR3 bases are TGTGCCAGCAGTAAACAGGGACGTGAAGCTTTCTTT.